The entry below describes one T cell receptor (beta chain). This CDR3 is 14 amino acids long. Looked up from germline, CDR1 is LNHNV and CDR2 is YYDKDF (reference sequence). The ends were cut back, 2 bases at V and 7 bases at J, with 12 bases in the middle. The assay was immunoSEQ multiplex PCR, and TCRdb's table has in-frame clones only and misses some. Here the sample spans under 150,000 clones, roughly nine tenths being singletons. The source of the sample is a study of T cell responses to AZD1222 COVID-19 vaccine. V is TRBV15 and J is TRBJ2-1, with D possibly matching TRBD1 (6 bases). The source material was peripheral blood, sampled on day 0 of AZD1222 vaccination. This TCR was sampled from an adult in good health. Written as DNA, the CDR3 is TGTGCCACCAGCAGACGGAGTAGGGGGAATGAGCAGTTCTTC. Translation: CATSRRSRGNEQFF.